Presented here are 6 T cell receptor beta chains from one specimen sequenced in a study of blood T cell repertoires in COVID-19. Assay: immunoSEQ multiplex PCR; the TCRdb copy retains only in-frame clones and omits some. The repertoire holds about 410,000 clones, with roughly 90% as singletons. Sequencing was done on a sample of PBMCs or T cells enriched from blood (not recorded which). These receptors were collected from a woman in her 30s who had recovered from COVID-19.

The rearrangement links TRBV9 to TRBJ2-7; 9 positions match TRBD2. The CDR3 is 15 amino acids. V was clipped by 0 bases and J by 5 bases; unmatched bases: 6. Germline CDR1 and CDR2: SGDLS and YYNGEE. This CDR3 is CASSVGAGGPDEQYF. The CDR3 nucleotides are TGTGCCAGCAGCGTAGGCGCGGGGGGGCCAGACGAGCAGTACTTC. Supplemented by reference TRBV9 and TRBJ2-7, the full variable domain reads DSGVTQTPKHLITATGQRVTLRCSPRSGDLSVYWYQQSLDQGLQFLIQYYNGEERAKGNILERFSAQQFPDLHSELNLSSLELGDSALYFCASSVGAGGPDEQYFGPGTRLTVT.

The V and J genes are TRBV7-2 and TRBJ1-5; 9 nucleotides match TRBD1. There are 16 residues in the CDR3. Germline values: CDR1 SGHTA, CDR2 FQGNSA. V lost 0 bases, J lost 7 bases, and 7 bases stayed unmatched. The CDR3 loop is CASSLAGTGIAQPQHF. The CDR3 DNA follows: TGTGCCAGCAGCTTAGCCGGGACAGGGATTGCGCAGCCCCAGCATTTT.

This clone was counted a single time. V usage is TRBV12-3 or TRBV12-4 and J usage is TRBJ2-7; 7 nucleotides match TRBD1. V was pared by 4 bases and J by 6 bases, with 6 bases of the junction left unmatched. The length of the CDR3 is 13 residues. The DNA of the CDR3 is TGTGCCAGCAGTTCACAGGGGTTAAGCGAGCAGTACTTC. Translating it yields CASSSQGLSEQYF.

The chain joins TRBV5-1 to TRBJ1-6; 12 bases map to TRBD1. After removal of 4 bases from V and 9 bases from J, the junction contained 5 bases not matched to a gene. The CDR3 extends over 15 amino acids. Germline CDR1 reads SGHRS; CDR2 reads YFSETQ. The CDR3 DNA sequence: TGCGCCAGCAGCGAAGGGGACAGGGGGCCTTCACCCCTCCACTTT. The encoded protein is CASSEGDRGPSPLHF.

Here the CDR3 reads CASTRRGLGQWEPQHF. For the CDR3, the DNA is TGTGCCAGTACCCGACGGGGGTTGGGGCAGTGGGAGCCCCAGCATTTT. The chain uses TRBV19 and TRBJ1-5; D perhaps matches TRBD1 (5 bases). Germline CDR1 LNHDA, CDR2 SQIVND (reference sequence). The CDR3 loop spans 16 amino acids. V was clipped by 7 bases and J by 8 bases, with 24 bases between them. Using reference TRBV19 and TRBJ1-5 for the parts outside the CDR3, the full variable domain is DGGITQSPKYLFRKEGQNVTLSCEQNLNHDAMYWYRQDPGQGLRLIYYSQIVNDFQKGDIAEGYSVSREKKESFPLTVTSAQKNPTAFYLCASTRRGLGQWEPQHFGDGTRLSIL.

The V call is TRBV6-2 or TRBV6-3, the J call TRBJ1-5; D gene uncertain. V was clipped by 5 bases and J by 1 base, with 9 bases between them. This CDR3 comprises 14 residues. Germline CDR1 reads MNHEY; CDR2 reads SVGEGT. The chain's CDR3 is CASSRFRSNQPQHF. Here the CDR3 DNA reads TGTGCCAGCAGTCGCTTTCGGAGCAATCAGCCCCAGCATTTT.